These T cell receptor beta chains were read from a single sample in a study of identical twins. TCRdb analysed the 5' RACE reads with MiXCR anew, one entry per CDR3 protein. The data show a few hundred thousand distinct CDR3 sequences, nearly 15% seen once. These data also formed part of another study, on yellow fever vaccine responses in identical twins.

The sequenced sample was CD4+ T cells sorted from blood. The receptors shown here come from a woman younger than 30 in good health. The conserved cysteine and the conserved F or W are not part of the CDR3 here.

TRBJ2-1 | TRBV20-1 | SALGPSENNEQF
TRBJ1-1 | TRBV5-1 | ASSPGQSMAEAF
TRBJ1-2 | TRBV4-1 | ASSQDWDRVASYT
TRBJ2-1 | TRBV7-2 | ASSLVSGSSNEQF
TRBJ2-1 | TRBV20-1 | SARRGGTGSNEQF
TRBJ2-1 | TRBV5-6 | ASSWDRVEF
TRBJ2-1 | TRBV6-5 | ASSYSTYSYNEQF
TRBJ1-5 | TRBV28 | ASSPPSTVLGQPQH
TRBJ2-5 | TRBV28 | ASTLLGGETQY
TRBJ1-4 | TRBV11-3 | ASTPGGGLNEKLF
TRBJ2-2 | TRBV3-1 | ASSFGLADGELF
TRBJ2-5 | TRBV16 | ASSQSTGAWETQY
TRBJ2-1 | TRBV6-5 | ASSSLGGSASYNEQF
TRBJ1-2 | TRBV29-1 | SVDLGVRYGYT
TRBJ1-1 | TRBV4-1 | ASSLGQDFNTEAF
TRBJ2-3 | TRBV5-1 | ASGETSGGPRDTQY
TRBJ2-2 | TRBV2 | ASSVAGDLSGELF
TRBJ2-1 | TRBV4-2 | ASSQGGRDRVYNEQF
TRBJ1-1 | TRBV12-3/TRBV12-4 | ASKRTGGDTEAF
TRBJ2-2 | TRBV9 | ASSVRGSELF
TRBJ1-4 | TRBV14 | ASSQRLNEKLF
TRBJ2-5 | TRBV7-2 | ASSLAGPGGPQETQY
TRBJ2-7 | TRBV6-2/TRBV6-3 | ASSSPLADFSYEQY
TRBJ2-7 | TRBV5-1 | ASSFDRDYEQY
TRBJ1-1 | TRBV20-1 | SATRSNTEAF
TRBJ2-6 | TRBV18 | ASSPGRQGVDVLT
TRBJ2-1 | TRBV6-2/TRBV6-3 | ASSPERGSSNEQF
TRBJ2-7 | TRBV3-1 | ASSQVRDEQY
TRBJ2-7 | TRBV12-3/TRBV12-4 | ASSLGVVKSYEQY
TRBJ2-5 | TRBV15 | ATSRDRTGQETQY
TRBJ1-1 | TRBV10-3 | AISGKGTEAF
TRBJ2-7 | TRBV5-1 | ASSNSLRGVTSYEQY
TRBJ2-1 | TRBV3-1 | ASSPLAGGQTEQF
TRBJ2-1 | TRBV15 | ATSRVGQNSPAPSLASYNEQF
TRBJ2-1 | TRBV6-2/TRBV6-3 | ASSPGVGSGNYNEQF
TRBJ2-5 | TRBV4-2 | ASSQDFFGETQY
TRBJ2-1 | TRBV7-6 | ASSLSLRSGGMPRYNEQF
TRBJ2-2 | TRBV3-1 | ASRSSGELF
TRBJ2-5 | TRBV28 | ASSPGAAQY
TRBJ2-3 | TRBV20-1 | SARTGRERTDTQY
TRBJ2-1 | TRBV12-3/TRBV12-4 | ASSFWDGEQF
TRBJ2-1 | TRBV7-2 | ASSGGGLAGVHEQF
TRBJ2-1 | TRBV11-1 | ASSDARRGLAFDNEQF
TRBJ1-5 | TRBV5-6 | ASSLGTANNQPQH
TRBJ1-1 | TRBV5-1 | ASSSDNFRNTEAF
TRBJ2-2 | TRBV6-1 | ASSKQGQGSGELF
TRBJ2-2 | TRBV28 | ASNLPGTNTGELF
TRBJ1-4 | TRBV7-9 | ASSIQMTGREKLF
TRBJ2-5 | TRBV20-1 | SAAGLAGVFEAPRETQY